The 23 T cell receptor beta chains presented below share a single source sample, sequenced in a study of T cell changes during pregnancy in multiple sclerosis. Method: immunoSEQ multiplex PCR; TCRdb's copy keeps in-frame clones and lacks some. This repertoire shows tens of thousands of clones, roughly 94% found once; its top ten account for more than 4%. The starting material was peripheral blood, obtained in the first trimester of pregnancy. These receptors were obtained from a female donor in good health, enrolled as a control in a pregnancy study.

The chain is built from TRBV11-1 and TRBJ2-1; D gene ambiguous. The CDR3 totals 13 residues. V lost 8 bases and J 7 bases, leaving 15 bases between the germline ends. CDR1 and CDR2 from the germline V gene are SGHAT and FQDESV (reference sequence). This CDR3 reads CASSLIARNEQFF. In DNA, the CDR3 is TGTGCCAGCTCGCTGATAGCTCGGAATGAGCAGTTCTTC.

This chain links TRBV5-8 with TRBJ2-5; 10 positions match TRBD2. Unmatched junction bases numbered 7, after V lost 0 bases and J lost 2 bases. CDR3 length: 17 amino acids. Germline CDR1 and CDR2: SGHTS and YDEGEE. In DNA form, the CDR3 reads TGTGCCAGCAGCTTGGGTCTAGCGGGGGCCGGGCAAGAGACCCAGTACTTC. This gives the protein CASSLGLAGAGQETQYF.

This clone was observed a single time. V usage is TRBV5-1 and J usage is TRBJ2-7; D is possibly TRBD1 (6 bases). Trimming shortened V by 0 bases and J by 2 bases, and 6 bases separated the two germline ends. The germline V gene has CDR1 SGHRS and CDR2 YFSETQ. CDR3 length: 13 residues. CDR3 in amino acids: CASSLGDTYEQYF. Written as DNA, the CDR3 is TGCGCCAGCAGCTTGGGGGACACCTACGAGCAGTACTTC.

The rearrangement uses TRBV18 and TRBJ2-2; 10 nucleotides agree with TRBD2. In germline, CDR1 is KGHSH, CDR2 LQKENI. The V gene end was trimmed by 1 base and the J gene end by 6 bases; junction bases not matched to a gene: 5. The CDR3 has 16 residues. The CDR3 coding sequence is TGTGCCAGCTCACCACGACTAGCGGGCGGAGCCGGGGAGCTGTTTTTT. It is translated as CASSPRLAGGAGELFF.

This chain connects TRBV6-5 to TRBJ2-2, with 9 bases matching TRBD2. V lost 2 bases to trimming and J lost 5 bases; unmatched junction nucleotides: 6. The germline CDR1 and CDR2 sequences are MNHEY and SVGAGI. This CDR3 comprises 16 residues. The chain's CDR3 is CASSYRAGGLTGELFF. The CDR3 bases are TGTGCCAGCAGTTACAGGGCGGGGGGGCTTACCGGGGAGCTGTTTTTT.

This chain joins TRBV7-8 and TRBJ1-3; TRBD1 might be the D (5 bases). Per the germline V gene, CDR1 is SGHVS and CDR2 is FQNEAQ. Trimming shortened V by 1 base and J by 4 bases, and 11 bases separated the two germline ends. The CDR3 consists of 15 residues. The CDR3 DNA reads as TGTGCCAGCAGCTTAGAAAGTCGACAGGGAAACACCATATATTTT. Its translation: CASSLESRQGNTIYF.

In regard to this clone: Germline and junction disagree at one end, which may indicate a read error. This rearrangement joins TRBV7-7 to TRBJ1-6; D unclear. Germline CDR1 reads SSHAT; CDR2 reads FNYEAQ (reference sequence). This CDR3 comprises 13 residues. In DNA form, the CDR3 reads TGTGCTAGCAGCTTAAAGGAGAATTCACCCCTCCACTTT. It translates to CASSLKENSPLHF.

CDR3 bases: TGTGCCAGCAGTCACAGGGATGACTATGGCTACACCTTC. Its translation is CASSHRDDYGYTF. V is TRBV4-2 and J is TRBJ1-2, with D possibly matching TRBD1 (6 bases). V lost 6 bases and J 3 bases, leaving 11 bases between the germline ends. The V gene's germline CDR1 is LGHNA and CDR2 YNFKEQ. There are 13 residues in the CDR3.

J is TRBJ2-1 and V is TRBV10-3, with 7 bases matching TRBD2. Germline CDR1 is ENHRY and CDR2 is SYGVKD. This CDR3 comprises 15 residues. Trimming at V came to 3 bases and at J to 8 bases, leaving 10 bases not matched to a gene. The DNA of the CDR3 is TGTGCCATCAGTGAAAGGGACTCTGCGGGGGATGAGCAGTTCTTC. This translates into CAISERDSAGDEQFF.

The gene calls are TRBV5-1 and TRBJ2-1; TRBD2 agrees at 10 bases. Losses at the gene ends were 7 bases for V and 6 bases for J; bases not matched to a gene: 7. In germline, CDR1 is SGHRS, CDR2 YFSETQ. This CDR3 has 14 residues. DNA for the CDR3: TGCGCCAGCCAGGGAGCGGGGGGGGGCAATGAGCAGTTCTTC. It specifies CASQGAGGGNEQFF.

The chain is built from TRBV6-6 and TRBJ2-3, with 7 bases identical to TRBD1. Looked up from germline, CDR1 is MNHNY and CDR2 is SVGAGI (reference sequence). The CDR3 is 15 amino acids. Trimming took 6 bases from V and 0 from J; bases not matched to a gene: 6. The CDR3 DNA follows: TGTGCCAGCAGCCGGGACAGACCGAGCACAGATACGCAGTATTTT. This gives the protein CASSRDRPSTDTQYF.

This clone was detected once. The chain joins TRBV2 to TRBJ2-5; 12 bases are a match to TRBD2. The ends lost 6 bases at V and 5 bases at J; junction bases unmatched: 4. This CDR3 is 14 amino acids long. CDR1 is SNHLY and CDR2 is FYNNEI in the germline V gene. The CDR3 loop reads CASRRLAGAETQYF. Here the CDR3 DNA reads TGTGCCAGCAGACGACTAGCGGGAGCGGAGACCCAGTACTTC.

This chain uses TRBV6-5 with TRBJ2-7; tentatively, D is TRBD1 (6 bases). The CDR3 runs 13 residues. The germline CDR1 and CDR2 sequences are MNHEY and SVGAGI. Trimming took 6 bases from V and 3 from J, leaving 12 bases between them. The CDR3 here is CASRRTEGYEQYF. DNA for the CDR3: TGTGCCAGCAGGAGGACAGAGGGCTACGAGCAGTACTTC.

Regarding this clone: Sequence at one end of the junction differs from germline and may be a read error. The same CDR3 arises from other DNA sequences in this sample as well. This rearrangement joins TRBV27 to TRBJ2-7, with 9 bases aligning to TRBD2. Germline CDR1 MNHEY, CDR2 SMNVEV (reference sequence). The CDR3 is 18 amino acids. Here the CDR3 DNA reads TGTGCCAGCAGTCGAGACGGGACTAGCCGCCGATTGGACTACGAGCAGTATTTC. It is translated as CASSRDGTSRRLDYEQYF.

The chain joins TRBV19 to TRBJ2-7; 8 bases are shared with TRBD1. Looked up from germline, CDR1 is LNHDA and CDR2 is SQIVND (reference sequence). CDR3 length: 14 residues. Losses at the gene ends were 4 bases for V and 4 bases for J; bases not matched to a gene: 6. In DNA form, the CDR3 reads TGTGCCAGTAGTACGCTACAGGGGGTTTACGAGCAGTACTTC. Translating it yields CASSTLQGVYEQYF.

This sequence joins TRBV18 and TRBJ2-5; 9 bases match TRBD1. The CDR3 extends over 16 amino acids. After removal of 3 bases from V and 3 bases from J, the junction contained 8 bases not matched to a gene. Looked up from germline, CDR1 is KGHSH and CDR2 is LQKENI. Here the CDR3 reads CASSPLGQGREETQYF. CDR3 sequence (DNA): TGTGCCAGCTCACCCTTGGGACAGGGCCGTGAAGAGACCCAGTACTTC.

This chain connects TRBV2 to TRBJ2-1; D remains ambiguous. The germline V and J ends were trimmed by 4 bases and 0 bases, with 10 bases remaining between them. This CDR3 spans 15 amino acids. CDR1 is SNHLY, CDR2 FYNNEI, per germline. This chain's CDR3 is CASSAQAYSYNEQFF. The CDR3 region has the DNA TGTGCCAGCAGTGCGCAGGCCTACTCCTACAATGAGCAGTTCTTC.

This chain connects TRBV27 to TRBJ2-7, with D possibly matching TRBD1 (6 bases). Per the germline V gene, CDR1 is MNHEY and CDR2 is SMNVEV (reference sequence). Trimming removed 4 bases at V and 0 bases at J, with 16 bases between. The CDR3 consists of 16 residues. This CDR3 reads CASSYSSGQISYEQYF. The CDR3 DNA follows: TGTGCCAGCAGTTACAGCTCCGGACAGATCTCCTACGAGCAGTACTTC.

The V call is TRBV2, the J call TRBJ2-5, with D perhaps matching TRBD2 (5 bases). The V end was cut by 8 bases, the J end by 5 bases, with 15 bases between. Germline values: CDR1 SNHLY, CDR2 FYNNEI. The CDR3 covers 13 residues. CDR3: CASLGAEWETQYF. DNA for the CDR3: TGTGCCAGCTTGGGAGCGGAGTGGGAGACCCAGTACTTC.

This chain joins TRBV30 and TRBJ1-5; D is unresolved. The germline CDR1 and CDR2 sequences are GTSNPN and SVGIG (reference sequence). Trimming took 0 bases from V and 6 from J, leaving 9 bases between them. This CDR3 is 13 amino acids long. CDR3 sequence reads: CAWSVEAGQPQHF. The CDR3 coding sequence is TGTGCCTGGAGTGTGGAGGCTGGTCAGCCCCAGCATTTT.

J is TRBJ2-7 and V is TRBV19; maybe TRBD1 (6 bases). The V gene's germline CDR1 is LNHDA and CDR2 SQIVND (reference sequence). CDR3 length equals 13 residues. V lost 5 bases, J lost 0 bases, and 8 bases lay in between. CDR3 amino acids: CASSRTDSYEQYF. The CDR3 region has the DNA TGTGCCAGTAGTCGGACAGACTCCTACGAGCAGTACTTC.

The gene calls are TRBV28 and TRBJ1-1, with D perhaps TRBD1 (6 bases). Germline V gene data show CDR1 as MDHEN and CDR2 as SYDVKM. Trimming took 6 bases from V and 3 from J, leaving 11 bases between them. CDR3 length: 13 residues. CDR3 coding DNA: TGTGCCAGCAGCCAGGGGCCAGACACTGAAGCTTTCTTT. This sequence encodes CASSQGPDTEAFF.

The chain employs TRBV5-1 and TRBJ2-1, with 7 bases that match TRBD2. CDR1 is SGHRS, CDR2 YFSETQ, per germline. The CDR3 length is 15 residues. With 2 bases clipped from V and 0 bases from J, the junction kept 2 bases outside the gene matches. This chain's CDR3 is CASSFLAASYNEQFF. CDR3 sequence (DNA): TGCGCCAGCAGCTTTCTAGCGGCCTCCTACAATGAGCAGTTCTTC.